The present T cell receptor beta chain was sequenced within a study of blood T cell repertoires in COVID-19 (TCRdb year 2020). At the level of the whole study: Samples covering the acute and convalescent phases of COVID-19 were provided by collaborators in the United States, Italy and Spain. The repertoires were released in a freely available public database meant as a resource for research on the immune response to SARS-CoV-2. Samples were obtained from the ongoing ImmuneRACE study (first 160 participants) and from some 1,300 subjects provided by 6 global collaborators. The dataset comprised deeply sampled blood TCRbeta repertoires from subjects exposed to, actively infected with, or recovered from COVID-19. The prospective study material was composed of cDNA or gDNA derived from T cells, B-cell-depleted T cells, or PBMCs. A de-identified subject ID, COVID-19 status, age in years and sex were almost always included in the sample metadata. Where HLA class I and class II types were available, the types were taken from metadata supplied by the sample provider, not from assay-based typing.

The paper as a whole reports these results and caveats: How much clinical and demographic metadata was included differed by source and by participant, and the metadata was provided uncurated.

Each collaborating institution followed its own protocols to collect whole blood in K2EDTA tubes. Collaborator samples were shipped for TCRbeta analysis as frozen whole blood, isolated PBMCs, or DNA extracted from either sample type. The CDR3 contains 15 residues, cysteine and phenylalanine counted. Just the 45-base CDR3 DNA is kept, in frame starting at base 1. Here V drops 6 bases and J drops 2 bases, and the junction holds 8 bases not matched to any gene. CDR1 and CDR2 (SGHDT, YYEEEE) derive from the germline V gene. TCRbeta CDR3 regions were amplified from genomic DNA by means of the immunoSEQ Assay, a bias-controlled multiplex PCR. The paper's data handling went like this. Within the assay, amplification of reference gene primers was used to estimate how many nucleated cells each sample contained. Sequence reads were collapsed and filtered to measure the absolute abundance of every unique TCRbeta CDR3 rearrangement. For each sample, productive Simpson clonality was calculated as the square root of Simpson's diversity index across productive rearrangements. In its TCRdb copy, this immuneACCESS table keeps in-frame sequences only and misses some clones. Where compared with another copy, unresolved V genes explain less than half of these, and the others have no known cause. V and J calls and clone size come straight from that table; D and trimming were deduced from the DNA. In all, the sample holds 150,000 to 200,000 clones, and approximately 80% of those were seen once. In total, the top ten clones hold more than 1.5% of the sample.

Comment on this clone: Its antigen is still unknown. Base qualities are not recorded, but no much larger clone differs from it by a single base.

The receptor comes from a human donor in a cohort sampled during active COVID-19. Sequenced: peripheral blood. Recombination connected TRBV5-6 to TRBJ2-7; 10 junctional bases match TRBD2. CDR3 region: CASTGGLASPYEQYF. The bases read TGTGCCAGCACCGGGGGACTAGCGTCTCCCTACGAGCAGTACTTC.